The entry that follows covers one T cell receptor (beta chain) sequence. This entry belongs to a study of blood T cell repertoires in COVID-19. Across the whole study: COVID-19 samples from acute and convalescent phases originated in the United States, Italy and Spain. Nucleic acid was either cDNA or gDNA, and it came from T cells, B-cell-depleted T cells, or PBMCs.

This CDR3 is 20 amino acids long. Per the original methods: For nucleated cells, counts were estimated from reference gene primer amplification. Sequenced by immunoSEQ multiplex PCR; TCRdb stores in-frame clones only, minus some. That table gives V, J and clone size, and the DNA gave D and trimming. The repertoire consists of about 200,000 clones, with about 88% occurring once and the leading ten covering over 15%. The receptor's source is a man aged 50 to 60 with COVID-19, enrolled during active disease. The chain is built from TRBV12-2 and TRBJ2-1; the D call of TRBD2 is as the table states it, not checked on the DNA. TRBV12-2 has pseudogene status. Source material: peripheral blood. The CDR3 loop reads CASPRLAGLFGRRENNEQFF. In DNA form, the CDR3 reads TGTGCAAGTCCTCGACTAGCGGGATTATTTGGACGGAGGGAGAACAATGAGCAGTTCTTC.